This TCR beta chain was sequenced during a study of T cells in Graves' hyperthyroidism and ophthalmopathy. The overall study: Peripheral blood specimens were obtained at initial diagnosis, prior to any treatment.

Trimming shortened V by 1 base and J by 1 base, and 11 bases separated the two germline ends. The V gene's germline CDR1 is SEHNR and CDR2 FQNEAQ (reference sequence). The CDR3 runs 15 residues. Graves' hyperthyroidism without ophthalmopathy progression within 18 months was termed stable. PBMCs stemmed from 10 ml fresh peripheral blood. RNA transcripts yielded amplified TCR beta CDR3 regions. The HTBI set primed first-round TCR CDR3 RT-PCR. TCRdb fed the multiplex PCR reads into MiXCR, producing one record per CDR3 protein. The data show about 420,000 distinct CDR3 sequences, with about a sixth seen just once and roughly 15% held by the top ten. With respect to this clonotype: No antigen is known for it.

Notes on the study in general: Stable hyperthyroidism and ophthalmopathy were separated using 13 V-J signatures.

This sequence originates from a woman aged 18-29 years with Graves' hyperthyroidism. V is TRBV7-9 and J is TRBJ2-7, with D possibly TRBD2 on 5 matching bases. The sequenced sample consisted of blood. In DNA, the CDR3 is TGTGCCAGCAGCTTAGGTCTACCGGGGTCCTACGAGCAGTACTTC. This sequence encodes CASSLGLPGSYEQYF.